A selection of T cell receptor beta chains follows, all from one sample in a study of early T cells in non-severe SARS-CoV-2 infection. TCRdb ran MiXCR on the 5' RACE reads and lists one entry per CDR3 protein. The sample records some 98,000 distinct CDR3 sequences, 16% being singletons. Sequencing was performed on whole blood. The receptors derive from an adult who was a healthcare worker with PCR-confirmed SARS-CoV-2 infection or an uninfected control (not recorded which). CDR3s include the opening cysteine and the closing phenylalanine or tryptophan. A D gene is named only where the DNA matches it firmly. Not every row has a clone size; where given, it reads once, few, many or a size class.

j_call: TRBJ2-7; v_call: TRBV5-4; clone_size: .; d_call: TRBD1; cdr3_nt: TGTGCCAGCAGCCCAGGCTGGACAGGGGGCGCGGAGCAGTACTTC; cdr3_aa: CASSPGWTGGAEQYF
j_call: TRBJ1-1; v_call: TRBV3-1; clone_size: few; d_call: TRBD1; cdr3_nt: TGTGCCAGCAGCCAAAGGGGACAGGGGGCGAACACTGAAGCTTTCTTT; cdr3_aa: CASSQRGQGANTEAFF
j_call: TRBJ2-1; v_call: TRBV29-1; clone_size: .; d_call: .; cdr3_nt: TGCAGCGTTGAGGGGTCCCAGGGTGAGGCTTTTCGTTATGAGCAGTTCTTC; cdr3_aa: CSVEGSQGEAFRYEQFF
j_call: TRBJ1-1; v_call: TRBV10-3; clone_size: .; d_call: .; cdr3_nt: TGTGCCATCAGTGAGAAAGGGAACACTGAAGCTTTCTTT; cdr3_aa: CAISEKGNTEAFF
j_call: TRBJ2-5; v_call: TRBV6-5; clone_size: many; d_call: TRBD2; cdr3_nt: TGTGCCAGCACCCCTAGCGGGAGTTTGGAGACCCAGTACTTC; cdr3_aa: CASTPSGSLETQYF
j_call: TRBJ2-5; v_call: TRBV28; clone_size: few; d_call: .; cdr3_nt: TGTGCCAGCAGCTCCTGGGATGGACAAGAGACCCAGTACTTC; cdr3_aa: CASSSWDGQETQYF
j_call: TRBJ1-1; v_call: TRBV27; clone_size: few; d_call: .; cdr3_nt: TGTGCCAGCAGTTTATCGGGGGGCGCTGAAGCTTTCTTT; cdr3_aa: CASSLSGGAEAFF
j_call: TRBJ2-1; v_call: TRBV28; clone_size: .; d_call: .; cdr3_nt: TGTGCCAGCAGTTTAAGCAATGAGCAGTTCTTC; cdr3_aa: CASSLSNEQFF
j_call: TRBJ1-1; v_call: TRBV20-1; clone_size: .; d_call: .; cdr3_nt: TGCAGTCACGACCCTTCAGGGGACACTGAAGCTTTCTTT; cdr3_aa: CSHDPSGDTEAFF
j_call: TRBJ2-1; v_call: TRBV6-4; clone_size: few; d_call: TRBD1; cdr3_nt: TGTGCCAGCAGCCTCGGGACAGGGGGCAACTATGAGCAGTTCTTC; cdr3_aa: CASSLGTGGNYEQFF
j_call: TRBJ2-3; v_call: TRBV20-1; clone_size: few; d_call: .; cdr3_nt: TGCAGTGCTGGAGGCGGTTACACAGATACGCAGTATTTT; cdr3_aa: CSAGGGYTDTQYF
j_call: TRBJ2-7; v_call: TRBV30; clone_size: .; d_call: .; cdr3_nt: TGTGCCTGGGGGCCGATAAGTGGAAAGCAGTACTTC; cdr3_aa: CAWGPISGKQYF
j_call: TRBJ2-7; v_call: TRBV11-2; clone_size: few; d_call: .; cdr3_nt: TGTGCCAGCAGCTTAGAACCCGGGTTTGAGCAGTACTTC; cdr3_aa: CASSLEPGFEQYF
j_call: TRBJ2-1; v_call: TRBV3-1; clone_size: many; d_call: .; cdr3_nt: TGTGCCAGCAGCCAAGAATCACGCAGTGAGCAGTTCTTC; cdr3_aa: CASSQESRSEQFF
j_call: TRBJ1-5; v_call: TRBV20-1; clone_size: few; d_call: .; cdr3_nt: TGCAGTGCTAGTATTAACCGCTATCAGCCCCAGCATTTT; cdr3_aa: CSASINRYQPQHF
j_call: TRBJ2-2; v_call: TRBV7-9; clone_size: .; d_call: TRBD2; cdr3_nt: TGTGCCAGCAGCCCCGGGACTAGCGGGCGCAACACCGGGGAGCTGTTTTTT; cdr3_aa: CASSPGTSGRNTGELFF
j_call: TRBJ2-5; v_call: TRBV11-2; clone_size: few; d_call: .; cdr3_nt: TGTGCCAGCAGCTTCTGGGAACACCGCGTCAACTTC; cdr3_aa: CASSFWEHRVNF
j_call: TRBJ1-1; v_call: TRBV12-5; clone_size: few; d_call: TRBD1; cdr3_nt: TGTGCTAGTGGTTTGACAGGGGGCAACACTGAAGCTTTCTTT; cdr3_aa: CASGLTGGNTEAFF
j_call: TRBJ2-3; v_call: TRBV3-1; clone_size: .; d_call: .; cdr3_nt: TGTGCCAGCAGCCCAATCATGGCCATGGATACGCAGTATTTT; cdr3_aa: CASSPIMAMDTQYF
j_call: TRBJ2-6; v_call: TRBV20-1; clone_size: .; d_call: .; cdr3_nt: TGCAGTGCTAGGTCAGGGAACGGGGCCAACGTCCTGACTTTC; cdr3_aa: CSARSGNGANVLTF
j_call: TRBJ2-4; v_call: TRBV20-1; clone_size: few; d_call: TRBD2; cdr3_nt: TGCAGTGCTAGGCGGGGACTAGCGGGGACCAAAAACATTCAGTACTTC; cdr3_aa: CSARRGLAGTKNIQYF
j_call: TRBJ1-5; v_call: TRBV10-3; clone_size: .; d_call: .; cdr3_nt: TGTGCCATCCCCCTCCAGCCCCAGCATTTT; cdr3_aa: CAIPLQPQHF
j_call: TRBJ2-7; v_call: TRBV2; clone_size: many; d_call: TRBD2; cdr3_nt: TGTGCCAGCACCACGCTGCTAGCGGGACTAGGGGAGCAGTACTTC; cdr3_aa: CASTTLLAGLGEQYF